A single TCR beta chain is shown here with its context. These data are taken from a study of PD-L1 blockade in urothelial cancer. Sequencing was performed with immunoSEQ multiplex PCR; in TCRdb, only in-frame clones are kept and a portion is missing. This sample has under 30,000 clones; 80% occur once, and the top ten carry approximately 2.2%. The material was PBMCs, obtained around atezolizumab (anti-PD-L1) treatment. This sequence originates from a man in his forties or fifties with urothelial cancer.

CDR3 sequence (DNA): TGTGCCAGCAGCTTAGATGGAGGTTTCAACGCTGAAGCTTTCTTT. Amino acid sequence: CASSLDGGFNAEAFF. This chain links TRBV11-2 with TRBJ1-1; no clear D gene. The CDR3 length is 15 residues. The germline V and J ends were trimmed by 0 bases and 6 bases, with 14 bases remaining between them. The germline CDR1 and CDR2 sequences are SGHAT and FQNNGV.